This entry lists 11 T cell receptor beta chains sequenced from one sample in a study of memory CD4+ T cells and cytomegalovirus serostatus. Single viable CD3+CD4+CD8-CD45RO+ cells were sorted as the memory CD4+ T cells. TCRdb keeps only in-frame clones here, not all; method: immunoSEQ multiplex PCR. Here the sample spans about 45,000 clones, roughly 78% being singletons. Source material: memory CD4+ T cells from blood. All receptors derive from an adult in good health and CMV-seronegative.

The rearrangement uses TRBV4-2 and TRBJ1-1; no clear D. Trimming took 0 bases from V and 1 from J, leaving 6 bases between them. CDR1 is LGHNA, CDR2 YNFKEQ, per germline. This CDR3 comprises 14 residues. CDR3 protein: CASSQDPKNTEAFF. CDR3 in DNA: TGTGCCAGCAGCCAAGATCCAAAGAACACTGAAGCTTTCTTT.

The CDR3 loop reads CASSQAGTSGGHEQYF. The CDR3 DNA sequence: TGTGCCAGCAGTCAAGCCGGGACTAGCGGGGGCCACGAGCAGTACTTC. The chain couples TRBV28 to TRBJ2-7, with TRBD2 matching 14 bases. Germline CDR1 MDHEN, CDR2 SYDVKM. CDR3 size: 16 residues. Trimming removed 5 bases from V and 5 bases from J; junction bases left unmatched: 8.

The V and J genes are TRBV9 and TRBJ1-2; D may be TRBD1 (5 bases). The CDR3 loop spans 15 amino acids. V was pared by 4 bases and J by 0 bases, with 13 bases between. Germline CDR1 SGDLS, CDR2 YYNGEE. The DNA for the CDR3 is TGTGCCAGCAGCCCTTCCGGGGGGGCTAACTATGGCTACACCTTC. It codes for CASSPSGGANYGYTF. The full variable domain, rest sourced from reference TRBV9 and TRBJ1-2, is DSGVTQTPKHLITATGQRVTLRCSPRSGDLSVYWYQQSLDQGLQFLIQYYNGEERAKGNILERFSAQQFPDLHSELNLSSLELGDSALYFCASSPSGGANYGYTFGSGTRLTVV.

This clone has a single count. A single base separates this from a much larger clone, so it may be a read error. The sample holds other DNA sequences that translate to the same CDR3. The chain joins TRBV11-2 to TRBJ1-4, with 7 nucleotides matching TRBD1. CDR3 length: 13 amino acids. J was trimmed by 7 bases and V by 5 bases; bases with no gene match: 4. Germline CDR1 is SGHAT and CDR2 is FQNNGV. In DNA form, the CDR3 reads TGTGCCAGCAGCCGGGACAGAGGTGAAAAACTGTTTTTT. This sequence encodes CASSRDRGEKLFF.

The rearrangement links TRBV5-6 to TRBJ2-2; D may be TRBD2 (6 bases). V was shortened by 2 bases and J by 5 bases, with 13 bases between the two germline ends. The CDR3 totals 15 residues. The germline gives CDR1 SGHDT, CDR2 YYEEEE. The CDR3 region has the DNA TGTGCCAGCAGCTTAATCGGGGGAGCGACCGGGGAGCTGTTTTTT. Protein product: CASSLIGGATGELFF.

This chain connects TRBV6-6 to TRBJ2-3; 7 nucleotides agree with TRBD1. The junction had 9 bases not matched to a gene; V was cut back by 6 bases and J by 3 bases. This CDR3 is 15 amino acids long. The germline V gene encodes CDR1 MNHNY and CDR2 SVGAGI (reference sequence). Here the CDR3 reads CASRARDSVTDTQYF. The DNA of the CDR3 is TGTGCCAGCAGAGCCCGGGACAGCGTAACAGATACGCAGTATTTT.

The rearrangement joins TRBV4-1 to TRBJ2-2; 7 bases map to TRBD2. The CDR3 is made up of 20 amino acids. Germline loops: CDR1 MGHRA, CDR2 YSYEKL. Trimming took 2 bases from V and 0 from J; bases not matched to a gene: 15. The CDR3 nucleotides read TGCGCCAGCAGCCAACCCGGTTTAGTAGGGGCGGGGGCGAACACCGGGGAGCTGTTTTTT. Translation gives CASSQPGLVGAGANTGELFF.

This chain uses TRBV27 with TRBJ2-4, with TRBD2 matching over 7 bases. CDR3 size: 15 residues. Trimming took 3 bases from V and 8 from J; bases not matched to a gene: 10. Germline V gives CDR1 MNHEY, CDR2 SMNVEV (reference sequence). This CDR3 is CASSFWSGGRDIQYF. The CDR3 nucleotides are TGTGCCAGCAGTTTCTGGTCGGGGGGAAGAGACATTCAGTACTTC.

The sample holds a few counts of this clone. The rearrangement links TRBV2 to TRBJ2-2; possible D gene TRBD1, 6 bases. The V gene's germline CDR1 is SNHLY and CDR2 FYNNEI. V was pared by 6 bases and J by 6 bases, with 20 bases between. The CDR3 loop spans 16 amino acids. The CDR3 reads CASSREGGRVAGELFF. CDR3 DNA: TGTGCCAGCAGCCGTGAAGGGGGAAGGGTGGCCGGGGAGCTGTTTTTT.

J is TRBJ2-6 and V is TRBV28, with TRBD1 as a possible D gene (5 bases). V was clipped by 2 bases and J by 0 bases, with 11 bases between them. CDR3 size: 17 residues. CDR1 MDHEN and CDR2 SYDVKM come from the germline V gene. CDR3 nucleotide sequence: TGTGCCAGCAGTTTAAAAGCAGGGCGCTCTGGGGCCAACGTCCTGACTTTC. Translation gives CASSLKAGRSGANVLTF.

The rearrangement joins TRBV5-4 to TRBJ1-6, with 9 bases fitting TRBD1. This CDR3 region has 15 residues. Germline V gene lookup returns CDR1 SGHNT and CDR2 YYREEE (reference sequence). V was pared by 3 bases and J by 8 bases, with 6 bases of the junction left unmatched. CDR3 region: CASSSGQGMDSPLHF. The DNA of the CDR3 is TGTGCCAGCAGCTCCGGACAGGGGATGGATTCACCCCTCCACTTT. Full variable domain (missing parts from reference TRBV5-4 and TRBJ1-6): ETGVTQSPTHLIKTRGQQVTLRCSSQSGHNTVSWYQQALGQGPQFIFQYYREEENGRGNFPPRFSGLQFPNYSSELNVNALELDDSALYLCASSSGQGMDSPLHFGNGTRLTVT.